Listed here are 27 T cell receptor beta chains from one sample, sequenced in a study of OX40 agonist ivuxolimab in advanced cancers. Libraries were prepared by immunoSEQ multiplex PCR; TCRdb keeps only in-frame clonotypes and omits some of them. The table lists some 120,000 clones, just under 95% of them singletons. Sequencing used CD4+ or CD8+ T cells sorted from blood, obtained in a trial of the OX40 agonist ivuxolimab. The receptors were sampled from an adult with an advanced solid tumor such as melanoma, head and neck, liver or kidney cancer.

The chain has TRBV19 and TRBJ2-3; D perhaps matches TRBD2 (6 bases). Germline V gene sequence: CDR1 LNHDA, CDR2 SQIVND (reference sequence). The CDR3 contains 15 residues. Trimming took 3 bases from V and 2 from J, leaving 12 bases between them. The CDR3 region has the DNA TGTGCCAGTAGTATCGGAGGGGCAAACACAGATACGCAGTATTTT. Translation gives CASSIGGANTDTQYF. The complete variable domain, with remaining parts taken from reference TRBV19 and TRBJ2-3, reads DGGITQSPKYLFRKEGQNVTLSCEQNLNHDAMYWYRQDPGQGLRLIYYSQIVNDFQKGDIAEGYSVSREKKESFPLTVTSAQKNPTAFYLCASSIGGANTDTQYFGPGTRLTVL.

This clone came up a few times. The rearrangement links TRBV18 to TRBJ2-7; 9 nucleotides line up with TRBD1. The CDR3 is made up of 14 amino acids. The V gene end was trimmed by 6 bases and the J gene end by 5 bases; junction bases not matched to a gene: 8. Per germline, CDR1 KGHSH and CDR2 LQKENI. The CDR3 loop reads CASSPGQGENEQYF. As DNA, the CDR3 is TGTGCCAGCTCTCCGGGACAGGGTGAGAACGAGCAGTACTTC.

V gene TRBV28 combines with J gene TRBJ1-5, with D uncertain. This CDR3 has 14 residues. The V gene lost 3 bases and the J gene lost 4 bases, with 10 bases spanning the gap. Germline V gene sequence: CDR1 MDHEN, CDR2 SYDVKM. The CDR3 reads CASSFQLGNQPQHF. In DNA form, the CDR3 reads TGTGCCAGCAGTTTCCAGTTGGGAAATCAGCCCCAGCATTTT.

This chain links TRBV13 with TRBJ1-1, with a possible D match to TRBD1 (6 bases). Between the trimmed V and J ends, which lost 10 bases and 7 bases, there was a span of 19 bases. CDR1 and CDR2 (germline): PRHDT, FYEKMQ (reference sequence). The CDR3 contains 13 residues. The chain's CDR3 is CATGGQGTLEAFF. The CDR3 nucleotides read TGTGCCACCGGGGGGCAGGGCACCCTTGAAGCTTTCTTT. The full variable domain, in which reference TRBV13 and TRBJ1-1 provide the parts outside the CDR3, is AAGVIQSPRHLIKEKRETATLKCYPIPRHDTVYWYQQGPGQDPQFLISFYEKMQSDKGSIPDRFSAQQFSDYHSELNMSSLELGDSALYFCATGGQGTLEAFFGQGTRLTVV.

The chain carries TRBV10-3 and TRBJ1-2; a weak D match, TRBD1 (6 bases). V shed 0 bases and J shed 8 bases, with 10 bases lying between them. The CDR3 contains 13 residues. Germline V gives CDR1 ENHRY, CDR2 SYGVKD. The CDR3 region is CAISESRQEGYTF. DNA of the CDR3: TGTGCCATCAGTGAGTCCAGACAGGAAGGCTACACCTTC.

This clone is a singleton in its sample. The chain has TRBV5-1 and TRBJ1-3; D might be TRBD1 (5 bases). This CDR3 comprises 17 residues. The V gene's germline CDR1 is SGHRS and CDR2 YFSETQ. With 1 base removed from V and 0 bases from J, the gap between germline ends came to 14 bases. CDR3 in DNA: TGCGCCAGCAGCTTGCCCCTCACAGGCCTCTCTGGAAACACCATATATTTT. Translation gives CASSLPLTGLSGNTIYF.

In its sample, this clone was seen once. J is TRBJ2-2 and V is TRBV10-2; the D gene is possibly TRBD2 (6 bases). The CDR3 length is 19 residues. V was cut by 3 bases and J by 0 bases, with 20 bases left in between. In germline, CDR1 is WSHSY, CDR2 SAAADI. The CDR3 sequence: CASSDEGRGPNTNTGELFF. CDR3 DNA: TGCGCCAGCAGTGACGAAGGGCGGGGACCGAATACGAACACCGGGGAGCTGTTTTTT.

The rearrangement joins TRBV30 to TRBJ2-1; the match to TRBD2 covers 13 bases. The J segment lost 9 bases and the V segment lost 5 bases, leaving 4 bases of the junction unmatched. CDR1 and CDR2 (germline): GTSNPN, SVGIG (reference sequence). This CDR3 is 13 amino acids long. The CDR3 sequence is CAWDGLAGVEQFF. CDR3 coding DNA: TGTGCCTGGGACGGACTAGCGGGAGTTGAGCAGTTCTTC.

This clone appeared once. The chain is built from TRBV11-1 and TRBJ1-1; D gene unclear. Germline assignment: CDR1 SGHAT and CDR2 FQDESV (reference sequence). The V end was cut by 5 bases, the J end by 1 base, with 8 bases between. The CDR3 contains 13 residues. The CDR3 here is CASSPAGNTEAFF. DNA of the CDR3: TGTGCCAGCAGCCCCGCAGGGAACACTGAAGCTTTCTTT.

This clone was recorded only once. This chain links TRBV7-8 with TRBJ2-7; tentatively, D is TRBD1 (5 bases). This CDR3 contains 15 residues. The germline V gene encodes CDR1 SGHVS and CDR2 FQNEAQ. Trimming pared 5 bases from V and 1 base from J, leaving 15 bases between. The CDR3 DNA reads as TGTGCCAGCAGCCTAAGGGGCCCGTCATCCTACGAGCAGTACTTC. This sequence encodes CASSLRGPSSYEQYF.

The gene calls are TRBV19 and TRBJ1-4; tentative D call: TRBD1 (5 bases). The CDR3 has 14 residues. V dropped 8 bases and J dropped 5 bases, with 15 bases sitting between them. In germline, CDR1 is LNHDA, CDR2 SQIVND (reference sequence). CDR3 DNA sequence: TGTGCCAGTTCCGGCGGGGGGTCCAATGAAAAACTGTTTTTT. It yields the protein CASSGGGSNEKLFF.

The chain employs TRBV29-1 and TRBJ2-5, with TRBD1 identical over 7 bases. The CDR3 contains 13 residues. CDR1 and CDR2 (germline): SQVTM, ANQGSEA. The junction had 7 bases not matched to a gene; V was cut back by 4 bases and J by 5 bases. The CDR3 region has the DNA TGCAGCGTTGCTCTGACAGGGTGGGAGACCCAGTACTTC. Translating it yields CSVALTGWETQYF.

Worth noting for this clone: Its ends do not fully match the called genes, so a read error is possible. The chain is built from TRBV2 and TRBJ2-7; D unresolved. Per germline, CDR1 SNHLY and CDR2 FYNNEI. The CDR3 is made up of 12 amino acids. The CDR3 region has the DNA TGTGCCAGCAGTGAAGCGGGCCAGTTACCTGGCTTC. Translated, it gives CASSEAGQLPGF.

The chain is built from TRBV18 and TRBJ1-5; no firm D call. V was trimmed by 3 bases and J by 4 bases, leaving 4 bases between them. Germline CDR1 KGHSH, CDR2 LQKENI. The CDR3 is made up of 12 amino acids. The CDR3 loop is CASSPSNQPQHF. CDR3 DNA sequence: TGTGCCAGCTCACCCTCTAATCAGCCCCAGCATTTT.

The V gene is TRBV5-4, the J gene TRBJ2-1, with 9 bases matching TRBD2. CDR3 size: 14 residues. With 2 bases clipped from V and 6 bases from J, the junction kept 3 bases outside the gene matches. Germline V CDR1 and CDR2: SGHNT, YYREEE (reference sequence). The CDR3 nucleotides are TGTGCCAGCAGCTTCACTAGCGGGTCCAATGAGCAGTTCTTC. Translated, it gives CASSFTSGSNEQFF.

The genes are TRBV5-4 and TRBJ1-1; D is perhaps TRBD1 (5 bases). This CDR3 region has 18 residues. Germline V gene sequence: CDR1 SGHNT, CDR2 YYREEE (reference sequence). The V gene lost 0 bases and the J gene lost 0 bases, with 18 bases spanning the gap. The CDR3 loop reads CASSLDRREIDMNTEAFF. The CDR3 DNA is TGTGCCAGCAGCTTGGATCGCAGGGAAATTGACATGAACACTGAAGCTTTCTTT.

The J gene is TRBJ2-1, the V gene TRBV30; D unclear. CDR3 length: 12 residues. Germline assignment: CDR1 GTSNPN and CDR2 SVGIG (reference sequence). The V end was cut by 2 bases, the J end by 8 bases, with 10 bases between. The CDR3: CAWSTVAHEQFF. CDR3 nucleotide sequence: TGTGCCTGGAGTACGGTAGCCCATGAGCAGTTCTTC.

The V gene is TRBV7-8, the J gene TRBJ1-3, with 7 bases aligning to TRBD1. The CDR3 extends over 16 amino acids. V dropped 0 bases and J dropped 0; count of bases not matched to a gene: 2. Germline assignment: CDR1 SGHVS and CDR2 FQNEAQ. CDR3 nucleotides: TGTGCCAGCAGCTTAGCTACAGGGGCCTCTGGAAACACCATATATTTT. It yields the protein CASSLATGASGNTIYF.

The chain couples TRBV30 to TRBJ1-4; D may be TRBD1 (5 bases). CDR1 and CDR2 from the germline V gene are GTSNPN and SVGIG (reference sequence). This CDR3 has 15 amino acids. The germline V and J ends were trimmed by 4 bases and 5 bases, with 17 bases remaining between them. CDR3 sequence: CAWTPVGAANEKLFF. In nucleotides, the CDR3 is TGTGCCTGGACCCCCGTTGGGGCCGCGAATGAAAAACTGTTTTTT.

This clone was seen once. This chain links TRBV18 with TRBJ2-1, with TRBD1 as a possible D gene (5 bases). The germline V and J ends were trimmed by 3 bases and 6 bases, with 9 bases remaining between them. From germline, CDR1 is KGHSH and CDR2 LQKENI. The CDR3 covers 13 residues. CDR3 sequence (DNA): TGTGCCAGCTCACCTCGACAGCTCAATGAGCAGTTCTTC. Amino acid sequence: CASSPRQLNEQFF. Filled out from reference TRBV18 and TRBJ2-1, the complete variable domain reads NAGVMQNPRHLVRRRGQEARLRCSPMKGHSHVYWYRQLPEEGLKFMVYLQKENIIDESGMPKERFSAEFPKEGPSILRIQQVVRGDSAAYFCASSPRQLNEQFFGPGTRLTVL.

The chain's CDR3 is CASSLSSAVRIDTQYF. CDR3 nucleotide sequence: TGTGCCAGCAGCTTATCATCAGCTGTCCGGATAGATACGCAGTATTTT. The chain uses TRBV7-2 and TRBJ2-3; D is ambiguous. V was pared by 2 bases and J by 5 bases, with 17 bases between. The CDR3 length is 16 residues. Germline CDR1 and CDR2: SGHTA and FQGNSA.

This chain's CDR3 is CASSPGQGLLGYTF. CDR3 sequence (DNA): TGCGCCAGCAGCCCGGGACAGGGACTCCTTGGCTACACCTTC. This sequence joins TRBV5-1 and TRBJ1-2, with 9 nucleotides matching TRBD1. Germline loops: CDR1 SGHRS, CDR2 YFSETQ. After removal of 4 bases from V and 7 bases from J, the junction contained 8 bases not matched to a gene. The CDR3 is made up of 14 amino acids.

This chain links TRBV27 with TRBJ2-7; D might be TRBD2 (7 bases). V was pared by 5 bases and J by 1 base, with 18 bases between. The CDR3 has 16 residues. Germline values: CDR1 MNHEY, CDR2 SMNVEV (reference sequence). CDR3 bases: TGTGCCAGCAGTATCGGAGGGGGGGCCCGTTCCTACGAGCAGTACTTC. As protein: CASSIGGGARSYEQYF.

This sequence joins TRBV19 and TRBJ2-6, with D unclear. V dropped 6 bases and J dropped 0 bases, with 12 bases sitting between them. This CDR3 comprises 16 residues. CDR1 is LNHDA and CDR2 is SQIVND in the germline V gene (reference sequence). The CDR3 loop is CASSLARSSGANVLTF. The CDR3 nucleotides are TGTGCCAGTAGCCTGGCACGTAGCTCTGGGGCCAACGTCCTGACTTTC.

The V and J genes are TRBV14 and TRBJ1-1; D is possibly TRBD1 (5 bases). The CDR3 is 16 residues long. The V and J ends lost 5 bases and 4 bases respectively, with 20 bases between them. Germline values: CDR1 SGHDN, CDR2 FVKESK. The CDR3 is CASSAQGQIRGTEAFF. CDR3 bases: TGTGCCAGCAGCGCTCAGGGCCAGATCAGAGGCACTGAAGCTTTCTTT.

The rearrangement uses TRBV7-2 and TRBJ2-5; possibly TRBD2 for D (6 bases). The DNA end is a closer match to TRBJ2-7, so the J assignment may be wrong. Germline V gives CDR1 SGHTA, CDR2 FQGNSA. The CDR3 runs 15 residues. The CDR3, as DNA: TGTGCCAGCAGCTTGGGGGGAGTGAAGTCCTACGAGCAGTACTTC. Residues: CASSLGGVKSYEQYF.

The chain joins TRBV28 to TRBJ1-1, with D perhaps TRBD1 (6 bases). CDR1 MDHEN and CDR2 SYDVKM come from the germline V gene. With 2 bases removed from V and 5 bases from J, the gap between germline ends came to 15 bases. There are 15 residues in the CDR3. The CDR3 DNA follows: TGTGCCAGCAGTTTAGTATCAGGGGTTTGGACTGAAGCTTTCTTT. Its translation is CASSLVSGVWTEAFF.